Listed here are 23 T cell receptor beta chains from one sample, sequenced in a study of T cells in Graves' hyperthyroidism and ophthalmopathy. RNA transcripts served as the template for amplifying TCR beta CDR3 regions. The primer set for the first-round RT-PCR of the TCR CDR3 was HTBI. A single record per CDR3 protein comes from TCRdb applying MiXCR to the multiplex PCR reads. The data show about 200,000 distinct CDR3 sequences, around 17% seen once. Sequencing was performed on blood. These receptors all come from a woman aged 50 to 65 with Graves' hyperthyroidism.

This clonotype was counted many times. J is TRBJ2-7 and V is TRBV28; 9 nucleotides align to TRBD1. V trimming: 2 bases; J trimming: 7 bases; junction bases outside the gene matches: 18. The CDR3 has 18 residues. Germline CDR1 MDHEN, CDR2 SYDVKM. DNA of the CDR3: TGTGCCAGCAGTTTAGGTCGTGGTCCGGGACAGGGATGGTGGGAGCAGTACTTC. Residues: CASSLGRGPGQGWWEQYF.

This clonotype showed up many times. The chain employs TRBV5-1 and TRBJ2-5; 8 bases agree with TRBD1. CDR3 length: 14 amino acids. Looked up from germline, CDR1 is SGHRS and CDR2 is YFSETQ. V was clipped by 7 bases and J by 0 bases; unmatched bases: 5. As DNA, the CDR3 is TGCGCCAGCGCCGGGACAGGCGACCAAGAGACCCAGTACTTC. Its protein is CASAGTGDQETQYF.

The chain uses TRBV9 and TRBJ2-7; the D gene could be TRBD1 or TRBD2 (5 bases each). The germline V gene has CDR1 SGDLS and CDR2 YYNGEE. The V and J ends lost 4 bases and 1 base respectively, with 15 bases between them. This CDR3 comprises 15 residues. The CDR3: CASSIAGTESYEQYF. In DNA form, the CDR3 reads TGTGCCAGCAGCATCGCCGGGACGGAGTCCTACGAGCAGTACTTC.

This clonotype was counted ten times or more. The CDR3 reads CSVKGQGTDTQYF. The DNA for the CDR3 is TGCAGCGTCAAGGGCCAGGGGACAGATACGCAGTATTTT. The chain recombines TRBV29-1 with TRBJ2-3; the D gene is possibly TRBD1 (6 bases). Germline V gives CDR1 SQVTM, CDR2 ANQGSEA. The V gene lost 6 bases and the J gene lost 3 bases, with 13 bases spanning the gap. The CDR3 loop spans 13 amino acids.

In this sample, this clonotype turned up a few times. The CDR3, as DNA: TGTGCCAGCAGCCCCATGAGGGCAGCGAACACCGGGGAGCTGTTTTTT. This encodes CASSPMRAANTGELFF. V and J are TRBV3-1 and TRBJ2-2; TRBD2 is a possible D gene (5 bases). The length of the CDR3 is 16 residues. The V and J ends lost 4 bases and 0 bases respectively, with 12 bases between them. From germline, CDR1 is LGHDT and CDR2 YNNKEL (reference sequence).

This clonotype was observed at least ten times. J is TRBJ1-6 and V is TRBV6-1; D is perhaps TRBD1 (6 bases). Trimming took off 9 bases at V and 14 bases at J, with 14 bases between the two ends. The CDR3 runs to 11 residues. Germline V gives CDR1 MNHNS, CDR2 SASEGT. As DNA, the CDR3 is TGTGCCAGTAGGGGGTACTACGCCCTCCACTTT. Translated, it gives CASRGYYALHF.

This chain links TRBV6-5 with TRBJ2-5; 8 positions agree with TRBD2. Germline loops: CDR1 MNHEY, CDR2 SVGAGI. Trimming took 4 bases from V and 7 from J; bases not matched to a gene: 11. The CDR3 sequence is 15 residues long. In DNA, the CDR3 is TGTGCCAGCAGTTTACCGTCTAGCGGGCTCCCGACCCAGTACTTC. Translation: CASSLPSSGLPTQYF.

There are many counts of this clonotype. At one of its ends the junction is not consistent with the germline gene, which may arise from a read error. CDR3 coding DNA: TGTGCCAGCAGTCTCTCAACCGGACTAGCGGGAGGGAACTTC. Translation: CASSLSTGLAGGNF. The V and J genes are TRBV2 and TRBJ2-5; 15 bases are a match to TRBD2. The CDR3 runs 14 residues. CDR1 SNHLY and CDR2 FYNNEI come from the germline V gene.

This clonotype was counted between two and nine times. The V call is TRBV6-2 or TRBV6-3, the J call TRBJ1-1; TRBD1 matches at 8 bases. CDR1 MNHEY and CDR2 SVGEGT come from the germline V gene. Losses at the gene ends were 5 bases for V and 1 base for J; bases not matched to a gene: 3. The CDR3 runs 14 residues. The CDR3 DNA is TGTGCCAGCAGTACTACAGGGGGGAACACTGAAGCTTTCTTT. This gives the protein CASSTTGGNTEAFF.

This clonotype was detected many times. V gene TRBV27 combines with J gene TRBJ1-2; 8 nucleotides align to TRBD1. This CDR3 has 15 residues. Trimming cost V 1 base and J 2 bases; bases outside gene matches: 3. Looked up from germline, CDR1 is MNHEY and CDR2 is SMNVEV (reference sequence). CDR3 sequence (DNA): TGTGCCAGCAGTTTATACCGGACAGGGAACTATGGCTACACCTTC. Its protein is CASSLYRTGNYGYTF.

This clonotype has ten or more counts. The J gene is TRBJ2-3, the V gene TRBV27, with D unresolved. Germline values: CDR1 MNHEY, CDR2 SMNVEV (reference sequence). V lost 5 bases to trimming and J lost 0 bases, with 9 bases between them. The CDR3 runs 14 residues. CDR3 nucleotide sequence: TGTGCCAGCAGTATCCGGGTTAGCACAGATACGCAGTATTTT. Translated, it gives CASSIRVSTDTQYF.

This clonotype was seen repeatedly, ten times or more. The gene calls are TRBV20-1 and TRBJ2-7; 9 nucleotides align to TRBD1. The length of the CDR3 is 14 residues. Germline V gene data show CDR1 as DFQATT and CDR2 as SNEGSKA (reference sequence). Trimming cost V 6 bases and J 2 bases; bases outside gene matches: 8. CDR3 loop: CSARRTGEAYEQYF. As DNA, the CDR3 is TGCAGTGCAAGACGGACAGGGGAGGCCTACGAGCAGTACTTC.

The sample holds many counts of this clonotype. V is TRBV12-3 or TRBV12-4 and J is TRBJ2-3, with D perhaps TRBD1 (6 bases). V was shortened by 5 bases and J by 2 bases, with 17 bases between the two germline ends. This CDR3 has 16 residues. The CDR3 spells CASSPTWTAYTDTQYF. The CDR3 DNA reads TGTGCCAGCAGTCCGACCTGGACAGCGTACACAGATACGCAGTATTTT.

V usage is TRBV10-3 and J usage is TRBJ1-1; D possibly corresponds to TRBD1 (5 bases). The CDR3 loop spans 12 amino acids. Trimming removed 6 bases at V and 1 base at J, with 6 bases between. Germline V CDR1 and CDR2: ENHRY, SYGVKD. The CDR3 DNA is TGTGCCATCAGCAGGGCGAACACTGAAGCTTTCTTT. Its translation is CAISRANTEAFF.

This clonotype was found many times. V is TRBV5-8 and J is TRBJ2-7; 7 bases map to TRBD2. CDR3 size: 16 residues. The germline V gene has CDR1 SGHTS and CDR2 YDEGEE. V trimming: 4 bases; J trimming: 1 base; junction bases outside the gene matches: 11. The CDR3 sequence: CASSLSGWDDSYEQYF. The CDR3 region has the DNA TGTGCCAGCAGCCTTAGCGGGTGGGACGATTCCTACGAGCAGTACTTC.

The table lists this clonotype with a count of one. The rearrangement joins TRBV5-1 to TRBJ2-7; D is tentatively TRBD1 or TRBD2 (6 bases each). Trimming cost V 0 bases and J 6 bases, with 16 bases left between them. Germline V gene lookup returns CDR1 SGHRS and CDR2 YFSETQ. The CDR3 loop spans 15 amino acids. CDR3 in DNA: TGCGCCAGCAGCTTGGGTGAGGGGGGTGTGTTCGAGCAGTACTTC. Encoded protein: CASSLGEGGVFEQYF.

The chain couples TRBV27 to TRBJ1-1, with D perhaps matching TRBD1 (6 bases). The CDR3 totals 17 residues. V lost 1 base to trimming and J lost 1 base, with 16 bases between them. Germline V lookup: CDR1 MNHEY, CDR2 SMNVEV (reference sequence). The CDR3: CASSLLTRGGTNTEAFF. The DNA of the CDR3 is TGTGCCAGCAGTTTATTGACCAGGGGCGGCACGAACACTGAAGCTTTCTTT.

For this clonotype: Given a much more abundant clone one base away, this may be a read error. The chain recombines TRBV11-2 with TRBJ2-7, with TRBD1 matching 8 bases. CDR1 SGHAT and CDR2 FQNNGV come from the germline V gene. This CDR3 contains 17 residues. The CDR3 is CASSSRATGGRAYKQYF. The DNA for the CDR3 is TGTGCCAGCAGCTCCCGAGCCACAGGGGGTCGAGCCTACAAGCAGTACTTC.

This clonotype was recorded at least ten times. This chain uses TRBV7-2 with TRBJ2-7; D is undetermined. CDR1 is SGHTA, CDR2 FQGNSA, per germline. V shed 4 bases and J shed 5 bases, with 12 bases lying between them. The CDR3 length is 13 residues. The CDR3 loop is CASSSPRINEQYF. CDR3 in DNA: TGTGCCAGCAGCTCTCCACGAATTAACGAGCAGTACTTC.

This clonotype was counted many times. V usage is TRBV3-1 and J usage is TRBJ2-5; 10 nucleotides match TRBD2. Per the germline V gene, CDR1 is LGHDT and CDR2 is YNNKEL (reference sequence). V lost 2 bases, J lost 7 bases, and 19 bases stayed unmatched. The CDR3 covers 19 residues. For the CDR3, the DNA is TGTGCCAGCAGCCAACAGGGACTAGCGACACCTTGGGCAAGATGGACCCAGTACTTC. This codes for CASSQQGLATPWARWTQYF.

This clonotype was seen a few times. The V and J genes are TRBV11-2 and TRBJ2-1; D not resolved. The CDR3 is 16 residues long. Germline CDR1 is SGHAT and CDR2 is FQNNGV. V was clipped by 5 bases and J by 0 bases, with 14 bases between them. The CDR3 protein is CASSPTLPSSYNEQFF. The CDR3 coding sequence is TGTGCCAGCAGCCCCACCCTCCCGAGCTCCTACAATGAGCAGTTCTTC.

This clonotype was seen more than once but under ten times. J is TRBJ2-2 and V is TRBV27; D remains ambiguous. Between the trimmed V and J ends, which lost 2 bases and 7 bases, there was a span of 11 bases. The V gene's germline CDR1 is MNHEY and CDR2 SMNVEV (reference sequence). The CDR3 runs to 14 residues. The CDR3 protein is CASSLDWMGGELFF. The CDR3 coding sequence is TGTGCCAGCAGTTTAGATTGGATGGGCGGGGAGCTGTTTTTT.

A word on this clonotype: Compared with germline, one end of the junction differs, possibly owing to a read error. The J gene is TRBJ2-1, the V gene TRBV7-6, with no clear D. This CDR3 has 13 residues. CDR1 is SGHVS, CDR2 FNYEAQ, per germline. The CDR3 protein is CASSFDQNNEQFF. CDR3 sequence (DNA): TGCGCCAGCAGCTTCGATCAAAACAATGAGCAGTTCTTC.